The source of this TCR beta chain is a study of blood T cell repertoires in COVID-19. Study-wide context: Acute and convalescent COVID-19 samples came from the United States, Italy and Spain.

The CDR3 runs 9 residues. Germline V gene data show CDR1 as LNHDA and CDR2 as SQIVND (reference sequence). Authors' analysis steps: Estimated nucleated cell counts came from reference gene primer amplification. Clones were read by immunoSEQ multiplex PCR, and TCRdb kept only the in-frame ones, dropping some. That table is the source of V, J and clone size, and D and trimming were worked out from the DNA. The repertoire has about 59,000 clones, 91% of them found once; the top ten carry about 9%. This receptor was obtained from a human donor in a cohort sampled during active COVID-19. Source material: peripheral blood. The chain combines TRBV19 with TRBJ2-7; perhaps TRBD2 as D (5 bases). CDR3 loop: CAEGGEQYF. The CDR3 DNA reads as TGTGCAGAAGGCGGGGAGCAGTACTTC.